This entry lists 21 T cell receptor beta chains sequenced from one sample in a study of Ad26.COV2.S vaccination and SARS-CoV-2 variants. Using immunoSEQ multiplex PCR, the repertoire was profiled, and TCRdb retains in-frame clones only, with some absent. The sample lists 380,000 or so clones, 83% occurring once. Treatment: roughly 20 received Ad26.COV2.S at low or high dose, single or two shots; about 5 received placebo; per-sample allocation not given. The investigators took samples on day 63 after the first vaccine or placebo injection. The sample consisted of peripheral blood, taken in a trial of Ad26.COV2.S vaccine versus placebo. These receptors were obtained from a person aged 18-60 years who received the Ad26.COV2.S COVID-19 vaccine or a placebo.

The rearrangement links TRBV5-1 to TRBJ2-7, with a tentative D call TRBD2 (5 bases). Germline CDR1 reads SGHRS; CDR2 reads YFSETQ. Deletions cut 5 bases from V and 5 bases from J, with 20 bases between. The CDR3 covers 15 residues. Here the CDR3 DNA reads TGCGCCAGCAGTTTTACCCAGGTGGGAGTTCACGAGCAGTACTTC. Translation gives CASSFTQVGVHEQYF.

The chain joins TRBV4-2 to TRBJ1-2; 7 bases match TRBD1. CDR1 is LGHNA, CDR2 YNFKEQ, per germline. V shed 2 bases, J shed 4 bases, and the junction held 7 bases outside the gene matches. The CDR3 spans 15 residues. CDR3 in DNA: TGTGCCAGCAGCCAACCCGGACAGGACCCCTATGGCTACACCTTC. As protein: CASSQPGQDPYGYTF.

About this clone itself: Relative to the germline gene, one junction end is altered; a read error may explain this. The rearrangement uses TRBV7-9 and TRBJ1-1; D unresolved. CDR1 is SEHNR and CDR2 is FQNEAQ in the germline V gene (reference sequence). The CDR3 contains 14 residues. The CDR3 loop reads CASSVAEANTEAFF. In nucleotides, the CDR3 is TGTGCCAGCAGCGTAGCCGAGGCGAACACTGAAGCTTTCTTT.

This clone was seen a handful of times. The chain recombines TRBV7-9 with TRBJ2-1, with TRBD2 identical over 16 bases. Germline CDR1 SEHNR, CDR2 FQNEAQ (reference sequence). This CDR3 has 18 amino acids. The junction had 8 bases not matched to a gene; V was cut back by 5 bases and J by 4 bases. CDR3 protein: CASSHPQGLAGGYNEQFF. The CDR3 bases are TGTGCCAGCAGCCACCCCCAGGGACTAGCGGGAGGGTACAATGAGCAGTTCTTC.

J is TRBJ2-3 and V is TRBV7-9, with D possibly matching TRBD2 (6 bases). Germline CDR1 is SEHNR and CDR2 is FQNEAQ (reference sequence). The CDR3 has 13 residues. V shed 5 bases and J shed 1 base, with 7 bases lying between them. The CDR3 DNA follows: TGTGCCAGCAGCCCGGGGGGCACAGATACGCAGTATTTT. This translates into CASSPGGTDTQYF.

The rearrangement uses TRBV6-5 and TRBJ1-2; D remains unclear. CDR1 MNHEY and CDR2 SVGAGI come from the germline V gene. Trimming pared 6 bases from V and 4 bases from J, leaving 15 bases between. The CDR3 has 14 residues. CDR3 loop: CASRMFPGGYGYTF. The CDR3 DNA reads as TGTGCCAGCAGGATGTTCCCCGGAGGCTATGGCTACACCTTC.

The chain recombines TRBV28 with TRBJ1-5, with no clear D. Between the trimmed V and J ends, which lost 5 bases and 0 bases, there was a span of 20 bases. The V gene's germline CDR1 is MDHEN and CDR2 SYDVKM. The CDR3 has 18 amino acids. CDR3 nucleotides: TGTGCCAGCAGTAGCGGGCTCTTAAACCCCTTTAGCAATCAGCCCCAGCATTTT. Its protein product is CASSSGLLNPFSNQPQHF.

The chain couples TRBV6-6 to TRBJ1-2, with D unclear. Germline V gives CDR1 MNHNY, CDR2 SVGAGI (reference sequence). The V end was cut by 9 bases, the J end by 0 bases, with 14 bases between. The CDR3 sequence is 14 residues long. The CDR3 region has the DNA TGTGCCAGTACAACGAGATCAGCTAACTATGGCTACACCTTC. This translates into CASTTRSANYGYTF.

The V and J genes are TRBV6-5 and TRBJ1-1; possible D gene TRBD1, 5 bases. Deletions cut 7 bases from V and 1 base from J, with 10 bases between. Looked up from germline, CDR1 is MNHEY and CDR2 is SVGAGI. CDR3 length equals 13 residues. In nucleotides, the CDR3 is TGTGCCAGCACCACGGACACGAACACTGAAGCTTTCTTT. Residues: CASTTDTNTEAFF.

The J gene is TRBJ2-1, the V gene TRBV7-3; 11 bases are a match to TRBD2. Unmatched junction bases numbered 8, after V lost 5 bases and J lost 8 bases. CDR1 and CDR2 from the germline V gene are SGHTA and FQGTGA. This CDR3 is built from 15 residues. Written as DNA, the CDR3 is TGTGCCAGCAGCCTTCTAGCGGGGGGCTTTCATGAGCAGTTCTTC. This encodes CASSLLAGGFHEQFF.

The chain combines TRBV19 with TRBJ2-4; 7 bases map to TRBD1. Germline CDR1 is LNHDA and CDR2 is SQIVND (reference sequence). The CDR3 length is 14 residues. Trimming at V came to 5 bases and at J to 4 bases, leaving 5 bases not matched to a gene. In nucleotides, the CDR3 is TGTGCCAGTAGTGACAGGGTGGGAAAAAACATTCAGTACTTC. Its translation: CASSDRVGKNIQYF.

This chain's CDR3 is CAWSPPRRLRAQHF. The CDR3 coding sequence is TGTGCCTGGAGTCCCCCCCGCAGGCTGCGGGCCCAGCATTTT. The chain combines TRBV30 with TRBJ1-5; no clear D. V shed 2 bases and J shed 11 bases, with 19 bases lying between them. This CDR3 region has 14 residues. CDR1 is GTSNPN, CDR2 SVGIG, per germline (reference sequence).

The rearrangement uses TRBV5-1 and TRBJ1-2; D remains unclear. The CDR3 loop spans 14 amino acids. Trimming removed 2 bases from V and 8 bases from J, with 16 bases in between. Germline V gene lookup returns CDR1 SGHRS and CDR2 YFSETQ. The CDR3 DNA reads as TGCGCCAGCAGCTTCACGGACGGCACGGGGGGCTACACCTTC. As protein: CASSFTDGTGGYTF.

The V call is TRBV2, the J call TRBJ1-5; D remains unclear. Germline V CDR1 and CDR2: SNHLY, FYNNEI. This CDR3 contains 14 residues. Between the trimmed V and J ends, which lost 2 bases and 0 bases, there was a span of 5 bases. The CDR3 DNA reads as TGTGCCAGCAGTGAACGAAATAGCAATCAGCCCCAGCATTTT. This encodes CASSERNSNQPQHF.

The chain joins TRBV18 to TRBJ1-3; D remains unclear. The germline CDR1 and CDR2 sequences are KGHSH and LQKENI. The V end lost 6 bases, the J end lost 0 bases, and 12 bases lay between the germline ends. CDR3 length: 15 amino acids. CDR3 DNA: TGTGCCAGCTCGTCGATCGTTAGCTCTGGAAACACCATATATTTT. It specifies CASSSIVSSGNTIYF. Drawing the rest from reference TRBV18 and TRBJ1-3, the complete variable domain is NAGVMQNPRHLVRRRGQEARLRCSPMKGHSHVYWYRQLPEEGLKFMVYLQKENIIDESGMPKERFSAEFPKEGPSILRIQQVVRGDSAAYFCASSSIVSSGNTIYFGEGSWLTVV.

The chain employs TRBV29-1 and TRBJ1-1; D remains ambiguous. The CDR3 totals 15 residues. V lost 6 bases and J 0 bases, leaving 17 bases between the germline ends. The germline gives CDR1 SQVTM, CDR2 ANQGSEA. CDR3 sequence reads: CSVPSGPTMNTEAFF. CDR3 bases: TGCAGCGTACCCAGCGGGCCAACAATGAACACTGAAGCTTTCTTT.

There are a few counts of this clone. The CDR3 sequence: CASSKVENTEAFF. The DNA for the CDR3 is TGTGCCAGCAGTAAGGTGGAGAACACTGAAGCTTTCTTT. The chain combines TRBV6-6 with TRBJ1-1; D gene unclear. V gave up 5 bases and J gave up 1 base, with 8 bases separating them. The CDR3 sequence is 13 residues long. The germline V gene encodes CDR1 MNHNY and CDR2 SVGAGI (reference sequence).

The genes are TRBV23-1 and TRBJ2-2; TRBD1 aligns across 9 bases. TRBV23-1 carries the ORF label, with uncertain function. The CDR3 has 15 residues. J gave up 6 bases and V 5 bases, and 7 bases lay outside the gene matches. As DNA, the CDR3 is TGCGCCAGCAGTTACCGGGGACAGGGTGCCGGGGAGCTGTTTTTT. This encodes CASSYRGQGAGELFF.

This chain uses TRBV2 with TRBJ2-1, with TRBD2 identical over 7 bases. Trimming at V came to 2 bases and at J to 13 bases, leaving 5 bases not matched to a gene. Germline V gene sequence: CDR1 SNHLY, CDR2 FYNNEI. This CDR3 spans 12 amino acids. The CDR3: CASSERDYSQFF. The CDR3 nucleotides are TGTGCCAGCAGTGAACGGGACTATAGTCAGTTCTTC.

The chain recombines TRBV28 with TRBJ2-7, with D unresolved. The CDR3 extends over 14 amino acids. V was pared by 2 bases and J by 3 bases, with 11 bases between. From germline, CDR1 is MDHEN and CDR2 SYDVKM. CDR3 residues: CASSLMGRYYEQYF. In DNA form, the CDR3 reads TGTGCCAGCAGTTTAATGGGAAGATACTACGAGCAGTACTTC.

This clone was recorded once. The rearrangement uses TRBV5-1 and TRBJ2-5; 13 bases fit TRBD2. V gave up 0 bases and J gave up 5 bases; unmatched junction bases: 10. The CDR3 covers 18 residues. Germline CDR1 SGHRS, CDR2 YFSETQ. CDR3 region: CASSLAGLAGYYGETQYF. CDR3 in DNA: TGCGCCAGCAGCTTGGCGGGACTAGCGGGGTATTACGGCGAGACCCAGTACTTC.